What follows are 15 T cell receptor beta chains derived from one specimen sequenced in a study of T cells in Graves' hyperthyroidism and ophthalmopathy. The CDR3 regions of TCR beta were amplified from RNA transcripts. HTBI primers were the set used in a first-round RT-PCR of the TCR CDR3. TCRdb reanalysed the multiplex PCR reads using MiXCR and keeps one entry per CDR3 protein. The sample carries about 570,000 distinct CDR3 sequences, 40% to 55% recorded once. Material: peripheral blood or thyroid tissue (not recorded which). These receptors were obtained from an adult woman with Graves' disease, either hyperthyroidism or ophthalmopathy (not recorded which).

The CDR3 nucleotides read TGCGCCAGCAGCTTGGATGCTAAATTCGGCTACACCTTC. Its protein product is CASSLDAKFGYTF. The chain uses TRBV5-1 and TRBJ1-2; no clear D. Germline lookup yields CDR1 SGHRS and CDR2 YFSETQ. V lost 0 bases and J 8 bases, leaving 11 bases between the germline ends. This CDR3 contains 13 residues.

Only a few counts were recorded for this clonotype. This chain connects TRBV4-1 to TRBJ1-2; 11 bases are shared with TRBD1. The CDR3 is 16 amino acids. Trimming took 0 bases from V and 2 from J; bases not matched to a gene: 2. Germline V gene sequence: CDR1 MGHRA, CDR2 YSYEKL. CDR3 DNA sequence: TGCGCCAGCAGCCAAGAGGGACAGGGGGACAACTATGGCTACACCTTC. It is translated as CASSQEGQGDNYGYTF.

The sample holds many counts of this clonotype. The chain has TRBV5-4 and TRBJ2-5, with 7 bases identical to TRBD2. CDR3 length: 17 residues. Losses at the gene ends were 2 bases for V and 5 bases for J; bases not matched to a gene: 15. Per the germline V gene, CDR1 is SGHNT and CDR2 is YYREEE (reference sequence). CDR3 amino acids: CASSLAPGTSVLETQYF. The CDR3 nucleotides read TGTGCCAGCAGCTTAGCGCCCGGAACTAGCGTCCTGGAGACCCAGTACTTC. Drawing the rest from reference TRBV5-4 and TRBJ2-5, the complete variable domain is ETGVTQSPTHLIKTRGQQVTLRCSSQSGHNTVSWYQQALGQGPQFIFQYYREEENGRGNFPPRFSGLQFPNYSSELNVNALELDDSALYLCASSLAPGTSVLETQYFGPGTRLLVL.

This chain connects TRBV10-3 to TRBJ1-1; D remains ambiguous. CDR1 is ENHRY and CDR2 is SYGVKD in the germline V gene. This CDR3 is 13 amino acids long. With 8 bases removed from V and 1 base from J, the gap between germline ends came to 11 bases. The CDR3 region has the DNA TGTGCCATCCGACCTTCCTCGAACACTGAAGCTTTCTTT. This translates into CAIRPSSNTEAFF.

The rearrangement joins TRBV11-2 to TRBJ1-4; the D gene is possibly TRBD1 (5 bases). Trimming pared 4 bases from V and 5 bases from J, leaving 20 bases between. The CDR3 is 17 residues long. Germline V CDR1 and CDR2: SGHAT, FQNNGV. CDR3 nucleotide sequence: TGTGCCAGCAGCTCCTCCGAGTGGGACGGGGAGAATGAAAAACTGTTTTTT. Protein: CASSSSEWDGENEKLFF. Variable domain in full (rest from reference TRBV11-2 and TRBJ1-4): EAGVAQSPRYKIIEKRQSVAFWCNPISGHATLYWYQQILGQGPKLLIQFQNNGVVDDSQLPKDRFSAERLKGVDSTLKIQPAKLEDSAVYLCASSSSEWDGENEKLFFGSGTQLSVL.

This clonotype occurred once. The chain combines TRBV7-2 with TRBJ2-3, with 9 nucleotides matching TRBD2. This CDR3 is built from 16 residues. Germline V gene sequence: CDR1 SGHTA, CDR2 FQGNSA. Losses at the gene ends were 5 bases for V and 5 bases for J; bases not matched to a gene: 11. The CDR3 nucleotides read TGTGCCAGCAGCGAGATTGCGGGAGGGCCAGGAGATACGCAGTATTTT. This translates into CASSEIAGGPGDTQYF.

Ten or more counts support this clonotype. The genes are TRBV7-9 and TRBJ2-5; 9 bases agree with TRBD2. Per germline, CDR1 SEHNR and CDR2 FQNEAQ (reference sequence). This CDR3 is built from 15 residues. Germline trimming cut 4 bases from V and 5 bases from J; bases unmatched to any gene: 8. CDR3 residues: CASSSQDSGGETQYF. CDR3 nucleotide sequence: TGTGCCAGCAGCTCGCAAGACAGCGGGGGGGAGACCCAGTACTTC. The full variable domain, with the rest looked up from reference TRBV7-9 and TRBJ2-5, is DTGVSQNPRHKITKRGQNVTFRCDPISEHNRLYWYRQTLGQGPEFLTYFQNEAQLEKSRLLSDRFSAERPKGSFSTLEIQRTEQGDSAMYLCASSSQDSGGETQYFGPGTRLLVL.

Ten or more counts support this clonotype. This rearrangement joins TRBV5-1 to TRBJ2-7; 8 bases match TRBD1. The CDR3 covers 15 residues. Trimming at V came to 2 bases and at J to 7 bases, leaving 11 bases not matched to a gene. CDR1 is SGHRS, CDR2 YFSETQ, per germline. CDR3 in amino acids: CASSFPETGASEQYF. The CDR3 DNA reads TGCGCCAGCAGCTTTCCCGAGACAGGGGCCTCTGAGCAGTACTTC.

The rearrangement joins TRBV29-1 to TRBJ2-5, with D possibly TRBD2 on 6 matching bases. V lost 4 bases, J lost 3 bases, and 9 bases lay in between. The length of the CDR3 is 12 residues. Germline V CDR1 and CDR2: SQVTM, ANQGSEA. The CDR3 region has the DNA TGCAGCGTTGCCGGGAGTGAAGAGACCCAGTACTTC. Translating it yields CSVAGSEETQYF.

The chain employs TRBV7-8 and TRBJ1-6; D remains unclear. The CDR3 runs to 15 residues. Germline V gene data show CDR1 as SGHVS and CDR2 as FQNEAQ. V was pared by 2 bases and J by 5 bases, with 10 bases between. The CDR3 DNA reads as TGTGCCAGCAGCTTATTGAAGGCAGATAATTCACCCCTCCACTTT. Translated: CASSLLKADNSPLHF.

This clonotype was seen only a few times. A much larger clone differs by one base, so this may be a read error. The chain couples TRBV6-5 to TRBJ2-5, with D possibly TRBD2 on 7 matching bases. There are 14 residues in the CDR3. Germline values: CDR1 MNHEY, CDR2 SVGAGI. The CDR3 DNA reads TGTGCCAGCAGTTCAAGTTTGGGGGGGCGGACCCAGTGCTTC. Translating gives CASSSSLGGRTQCF.

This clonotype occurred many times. CDR3 nucleotides: TGTGCCAGCAGTCAGGGTAGGGGTGGACAGCCCCAGCATTTT. This gives the protein CASSQGRGGQPQHF. V gene TRBV2 combines with J gene TRBJ1-5; D is possibly TRBD1 (5 bases). This CDR3 has 14 residues. Germline assignment: CDR1 SNHLY and CDR2 FYNNEI. Trimming left V 5 bases short and J 7 bases short, with 15 bases between.

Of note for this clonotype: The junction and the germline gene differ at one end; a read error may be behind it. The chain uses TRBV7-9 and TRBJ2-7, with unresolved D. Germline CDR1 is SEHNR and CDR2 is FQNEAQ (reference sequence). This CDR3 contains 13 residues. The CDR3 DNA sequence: TGCGCCAGCAGCCAAGATAGGGTCCGCGAGCAGTACTTC. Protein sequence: CASSQDRVREQYF.

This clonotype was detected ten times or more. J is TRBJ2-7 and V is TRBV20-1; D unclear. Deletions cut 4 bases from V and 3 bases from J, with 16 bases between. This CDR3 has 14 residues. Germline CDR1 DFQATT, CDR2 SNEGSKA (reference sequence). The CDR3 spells CSATGKGVGYEQYF. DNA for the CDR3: TGCAGTGCTACTGGGAAGGGTGTAGGCTACGAGCAGTACTTC.

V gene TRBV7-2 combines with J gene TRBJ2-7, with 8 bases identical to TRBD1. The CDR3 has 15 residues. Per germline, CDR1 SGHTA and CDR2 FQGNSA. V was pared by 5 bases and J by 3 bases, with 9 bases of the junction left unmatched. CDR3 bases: TGTGCCAGCAGCGCTACGACAGGGGACCACTACGAGCAGTACTTC. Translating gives CASSATTGDHYEQYF.